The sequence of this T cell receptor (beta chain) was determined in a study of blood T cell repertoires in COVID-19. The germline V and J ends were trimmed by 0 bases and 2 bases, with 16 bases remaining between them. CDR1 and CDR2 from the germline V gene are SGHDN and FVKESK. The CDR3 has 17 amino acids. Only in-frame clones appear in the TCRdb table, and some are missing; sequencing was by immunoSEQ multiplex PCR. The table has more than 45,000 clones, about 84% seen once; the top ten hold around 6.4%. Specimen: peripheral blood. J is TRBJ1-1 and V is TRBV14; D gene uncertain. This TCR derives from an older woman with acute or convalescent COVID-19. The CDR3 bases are TGTGCCAGCAGCCAAGACTTCCGCGATGCGACTAACACTGAAGCTTTCTTT. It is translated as CASSQDFRDATNTEAFF.